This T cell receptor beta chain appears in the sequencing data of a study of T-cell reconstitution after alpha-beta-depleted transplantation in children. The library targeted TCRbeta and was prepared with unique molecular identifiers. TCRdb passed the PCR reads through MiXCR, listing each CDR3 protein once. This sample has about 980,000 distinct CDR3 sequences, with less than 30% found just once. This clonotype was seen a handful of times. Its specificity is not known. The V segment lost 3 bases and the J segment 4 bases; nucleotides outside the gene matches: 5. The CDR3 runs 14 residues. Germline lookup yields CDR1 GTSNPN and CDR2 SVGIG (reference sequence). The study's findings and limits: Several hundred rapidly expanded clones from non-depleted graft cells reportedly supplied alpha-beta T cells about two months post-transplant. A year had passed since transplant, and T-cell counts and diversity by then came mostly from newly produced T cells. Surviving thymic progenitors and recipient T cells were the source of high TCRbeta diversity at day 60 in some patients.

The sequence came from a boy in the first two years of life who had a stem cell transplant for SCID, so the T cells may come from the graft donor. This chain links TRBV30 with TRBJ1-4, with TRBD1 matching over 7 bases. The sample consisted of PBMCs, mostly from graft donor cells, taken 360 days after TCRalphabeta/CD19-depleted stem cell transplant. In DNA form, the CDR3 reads TGTGCCTGGAGGGGGACAGCGTTTAATGAAAAACTGTTTTTT. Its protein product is CAWRGTAFNEKLFF.